The 26 T cell receptor beta chains reported below all come from one sample, sequenced in a study of blood T cell repertoires in COVID-19. Profiled with immunoSEQ multiplex PCR; TCRdb holds only in-frame clones, not every one. In the table there are about 250,000 clones, more than 70% of which are singletons. Input material: peripheral blood. These receptors came from a man older than 75 with acute or convalescent COVID-19.

The chain employs TRBV5-4 and TRBJ1-4; TRBD1 matches 8 bases. CDR3 length equals 14 residues. V dropped 0 bases and J dropped 7; count of bases not matched to a gene: 2. Looked up from germline, CDR1 is SGHNT and CDR2 is YYREEE (reference sequence). CDR3 residues: CASSLGRGPEKLFF. As DNA, the CDR3 is TGTGCCAGCAGCTTGGGCAGGGGGCCTGAAAAACTGTTTTTT.

The CDR3 sequence: CAWSRRTSGSIDEQFF. Written as DNA, the CDR3 is TGTGCCTGGAGCCGAAGGACTAGCGGGAGTATCGATGAGCAGTTCTTC. The V call is TRBV30, the J call TRBJ2-1, with 13 positions matching TRBD2. The CDR3 spans 16 residues. V was pared by 3 bases and J by 8 bases, with 10 bases of the junction left unmatched. CDR1 is GTSNPN, CDR2 SVGIG, per germline (reference sequence).

The chain carries TRBV7-6 and TRBJ2-5; 8 bases align to TRBD1. Germline values: CDR1 SGHVS, CDR2 FNYEAQ. V dropped 4 bases and J dropped 5; count of bases not matched to a gene: 12. There are 16 residues in the CDR3. This CDR3 is CASSSTGALVWETQYF. The CDR3, as DNA: TGTGCCAGCAGCTCGACAGGGGCCTTAGTCTGGGAGACCCAGTACTTC.

V usage is TRBV6-5 and J usage is TRBJ1-1; a weak D match, TRBD1 (5 bases). V lost 0 bases, J lost 3 bases, and 11 bases lay in between. CDR1 is MNHEY and CDR2 is SVGAGI in the germline V gene. The CDR3 runs to 15 residues. The chain's CDR3 is CASSYSGRVDTEAFF. CDR3 bases: TGTGCCAGCAGTTACTCCGGCAGGGTCGACACTGAAGCTTTCTTT.

The rearrangement uses TRBV4-1 and TRBJ1-2; D remains ambiguous. The CDR3 is 16 amino acids. V was cut by 5 bases and J by 4 bases, with 20 bases left in between. Germline-derived CDR1 and CDR2 are MGHRA and YSYEKL. The CDR3 here is CASSLEVNGDVYGYTF. The CDR3 DNA reads as TGCGCCAGCAGCTTAGAGGTTAACGGGGATGTCTATGGCTACACCTTC.

J is TRBJ2-3 and V is TRBV4-1; the match to TRBD2 covers 9 bases. V trimming: 4 bases; J trimming: 4 bases; junction bases outside the gene matches: 6. The CDR3 runs 15 residues. Germline-derived CDR1 and CDR2 are MGHRA and YSYEKL. CDR3 loop: CASSPGLARPDTQYF. In DNA form, the CDR3 reads TGCGCCAGCAGCCCCGGACTAGCGAGGCCAGATACGCAGTATTTT.

This chain links TRBV30 with TRBJ1-6; D is ambiguous. CDR1 and CDR2 from the germline V gene are GTSNPN and SVGIG (reference sequence). Deletions cut 7 bases from V and 7 bases from J, with 17 bases between. This CDR3 contains 14 residues. CDR3 bases: TGTGCCTTGACAAGGAGGGATATGAATTCACCCCTCCACTTT. Amino acid sequence: CALTRRDMNSPLHF.

J is TRBJ1-2 and V is TRBV27, with a tentative D call TRBD1 (6 bases). The germline V gene encodes CDR1 MNHEY and CDR2 SMNVEV (reference sequence). The CDR3 loop spans 12 amino acids. V lost 4 bases and J lost 4, with 7 bases in between. This CDR3 is CASSSDSYGYTF. In DNA, the CDR3 is TGTGCCAGCAGTTCGGACAGCTATGGCTACACCTTC.

The CDR3 sequence: CASSLNPRGISNSPLHF. The CDR3 coding sequence is TGTGCCAGCAGTTTAAACCCCCGAGGGATATCTAATTCACCCCTCCACTTT. The gene calls are TRBV27 and TRBJ1-6; unclear D gene. CDR3 size: 17 residues. The germline CDR1 and CDR2 sequences are MNHEY and SMNVEV (reference sequence). The ends were cut back, 2 bases at V and 6 bases at J, with 17 bases in the middle.

This chain connects TRBV5-1 to TRBJ1-1; 8 bases match TRBD1. The trim removed 2 bases at V and 1 base at J, leaving 1 base unmatched. This CDR3 comprises 14 residues. The germline CDR1 and CDR2 sequences are SGHRS and YFSETQ. The CDR3 loop reads CASSLGTGNTEAFF. As DNA, the CDR3 is TGCGCCAGCAGCTTAGGGACAGGGAACACTGAAGCTTTCTTT.

The V gene is TRBV28, the J gene TRBJ2-7; 9 bases match TRBD2. V lost 8 bases and J lost 5; bases outside the gene matches: 13. The germline V gene has CDR1 MDHEN and CDR2 SYDVKM. The CDR3 length is 15 residues. Written as DNA, the CDR3 is TGTGCCAGCGGGGCCCCCTCTAGCGGGATCGACGAGCAGTACTTC. Amino acids: CASGAPSSGIDEQYF.

The chain carries TRBV6-5 and TRBJ2-5, with 7 positions matching TRBD1. The CDR3 totals 14 residues. V lost 5 bases, J lost 5 bases, and 8 bases stayed unmatched. CDR1 is MNHEY, CDR2 SVGAGI, per germline. In DNA form, the CDR3 reads TGTGCCAGCAGTACCCGACAGGGACGCGAGACCCAGTACTTC. Its translation: CASSTRQGRETQYF.

CDR3 loop: CASRDSGSDSYEQYF. As DNA, the CDR3 is TGTGCCAGCAGAGATAGCGGCAGTGACTCCTACGAGCAGTACTTC. The rearrangement uses TRBV6-6 and TRBJ2-7, with a tentative D call TRBD2 (6 bases). The CDR3 covers 15 residues. V dropped 6 bases and J dropped 0 bases, with 15 bases sitting between them. The V gene's germline CDR1 is MNHNY and CDR2 SVGAGI (reference sequence).

V usage is TRBV19 and J usage is TRBJ2-5, with a weak D call TRBD1 (6 bases). In germline, CDR1 is LNHDA, CDR2 SQIVND (reference sequence). The V gene lost 7 bases and the J gene lost 5 bases, with 17 bases spanning the gap. The CDR3 runs 14 residues. CDR3 nucleotide sequence: TGTGCCAGTAAGGGACAACCCCTGGGGGAGACCCAGTACTTC. Amino acids: CASKGQPLGETQYF.

For this clone: This CDR3 is also generated by other DNA sequences in the sample. The chain carries TRBV9 and TRBJ2-6; maybe TRBD1 (6 bases). Trimming took off 4 bases at V and 0 bases at J, with 11 bases between the two ends. The CDR3 sequence is 16 residues long. CDR1 is SGDLS and CDR2 is YYNGEE in the germline V gene. CDR3 loop: CASSSDRSSGANVLTF. The CDR3 nucleotides are TGTGCCAGCAGCTCCGACAGGAGCTCTGGGGCCAACGTCCTGACTTTC.

The chain has TRBV5-5 and TRBJ1-6; TRBD1 agrees at 7 bases. The CDR3 extends over 15 amino acids. Germline-derived CDR1 and CDR2 are SGHKS and YYEKEE (reference sequence). Losses at the gene ends were 9 bases for V and 9 bases for J; bases not matched to a gene: 15. The CDR3 DNA sequence: TGTGCCACTATGGAGACAGGGTCCCAGGGTTCACCCCTCCACTTT. As protein: CATMETGSQGSPLHF.

The chain combines TRBV6-6 with TRBJ2-7; the match to TRBD2 covers 7 bases. CDR3 length: 14 residues. Germline V gene sequence: CDR1 MNHNY, CDR2 SVGAGI (reference sequence). Trimming at V came to 4 bases and at J to 3 bases, leaving 6 bases not matched to a gene. The CDR3 here is CASSLGGFIYEQYF. As DNA, the CDR3 is TGTGCCAGCAGTTTGGGGGGGTTCATCTACGAGCAGTACTTC.

This chain uses TRBV4-2 with TRBJ2-2; perhaps TRBD2 as D (6 bases). Trimming shortened V by 6 bases and J by 7 bases, and 18 bases separated the two germline ends. The CDR3 covers 15 residues. Germline assignment: CDR1 LGHNA and CDR2 YNFKEQ. CDR3 in DNA: TGTGCCAGCAGTTACGAGGACTACCCGGGCGGGGAGCTGTTTTTT. It encodes CASSYEDYPGGELFF.

This rearrangement joins TRBV7-8 to TRBJ2-4; TRBD1 agrees at 10 bases. This CDR3 contains 18 residues. Unmatched junction bases numbered 10, after V lost 2 bases and J lost 3 bases. Germline loops: CDR1 SGHVS, CDR2 FQNEAQ. The CDR3 coding sequence is TGTGCCAGCAGCTTACGGACAGGGGGGGTGTCCGGCAAAAACATTCAGTACTTC. This codes for CASSLRTGGVSGKNIQYF.

This CDR3 is CASSLWSAASYNEQFF. CDR3 bases: TGCGCCAGCAGCTTGTGGAGCGCTGCCTCCTACAATGAGCAGTTCTTC. The chain is built from TRBV5-1 and TRBJ2-1; no definite D call. V lost 1 base to trimming and J lost 0 bases, with 11 bases between them. Germline V lookup: CDR1 SGHRS, CDR2 YFSETQ. CDR3 size: 16 residues.

The genes are TRBV20-1 and TRBJ1-1, with D hard to call. This CDR3 spans 12 amino acids. With 3 bases removed from V and 4 bases from J, the gap between germline ends came to 9 bases. The germline V gene has CDR1 DFQATT and CDR2 SNEGSKA (reference sequence). Here the CDR3 DNA reads TGCAGTGCTAGTTTACTGTCCACTGAAGCTTTCTTT. This gives the protein CSASLLSTEAFF.

V is TRBV19 and J is TRBJ2-2; 8 nucleotides line up with TRBD2. Trimming took 1 base from V and 6 from J; bases not matched to a gene: 7. This CDR3 has 16 amino acids. Germline CDR1 is LNHDA and CDR2 is SQIVND (reference sequence). DNA of the CDR3: TGTGCCAGTAGTATAGTTCAGGGACTAGGCGCCGGGGAGCTGTTTTTT. Its protein is CASSIVQGLGAGELFF.

The chain recombines TRBV6-5 with TRBJ2-3; perhaps TRBD2 as D (6 bases). V gave up 7 bases and J gave up 4 bases, with 12 bases separating them. The CDR3 consists of 13 residues. Germline CDR1 and CDR2: MNHEY and SVGAGI. DNA of the CDR3: TGTGCCAGCAACGTACTAGCCGCAGATACGCAGTATTTT. Its translation is CASNVLAADTQYF.

V and J are TRBV5-1 and TRBJ2-2; TRBD2 agrees at 10 bases. Trimming took 2 bases from V and 6 from J; bases not matched to a gene: 4. CDR3 length: 15 amino acids. Germline-derived CDR1 and CDR2 are SGHRS and YFSETQ. DNA of the CDR3: TGCGCCAGCAGCTTTGGGACTAGCGCCCCCGGGGAGCTGTTTTTT. Protein sequence: CASSFGTSAPGELFF. The full variable domain, its missing parts supplied by reference TRBV5-1 and TRBJ2-2, is KAGVTQTPRYLIKTRGQQVTLSCSPISGHRSVSWYQQTPGQGLQFLFEYFSETQRNKGNFPGRFSGRQFSNSRSEMNVSTLELGDSALYLCASSFGTSAPGELFFGEGSRLTVL.

The J gene is TRBJ2-7, the V gene TRBV6-5; D is ambiguous. The CDR3 runs to 13 residues. CDR1 and CDR2 from the germline V gene are MNHEY and SVGAGI. V lost 8 bases to trimming and J lost 5 bases, with 16 bases between them. This CDR3 is CASLNLGRHEQYF. CDR3 in DNA: TGTGCCAGCCTAAACTTAGGCAGGCACGAGCAGTACTTC.

The V and J genes are TRBV5-6 and TRBJ2-1; 10 bases fit TRBD1. The V and J ends lost 1 base and 7 bases, in that order; junction bases with no gene match: 8. Germline V CDR1 and CDR2: SGHDT, YYEEEE. The CDR3 length is 16 residues. CDR3 loop: CASSLKGQGMWNEQFF. The CDR3 DNA sequence: TGTGCCAGCAGCTTGAAGGGACAGGGGATGTGGAATGAGCAGTTCTTC.